The rows below give T cell receptor beta chains drawn from one sample of a study of blood T cell repertoires in COVID-19. Only in-frame clones appear in the TCRdb table, and some are missing; sequencing was by immunoSEQ multiplex PCR. Counted here are about 240,000 clones, roughly 80% occurring once; the ten biggest clones make up less than 3.5%. The specimen sequenced was peripheral blood. The receptors derive from a young woman with acute or convalescent COVID-19. Each CDR3 is given with its conserved first and last residue. D genes are given only for firm matches. Clone size is not always given. Where it is, it says once, few, many or a class for expanded clones.

V gene	J gene	clone size	D gene	CDR3 protein	CDR3 DNA
TRBV10-3	TRBJ2-7	.	.	CAISSTGPYEQYF	TGTGCCATCAGTTCGACAGGCCCCTACGAGCAGTACTTC
TRBV18	TRBJ1-6	.	TRBD1	CASSSQTGYNSPLHF	TGTGCCAGCTCATCCCAGACAGGGTATAATTCACCCCTCCACTTT
TRBV19	TRBJ2-1	.	.	CASRNTGRGPYNEQFF	TGTGCCAGTCGGAACACCGGGCGGGGGCCCTACAATGAGCAGTTCTTC
TRBV2	TRBJ1-1	.	TRBD1	CASRGDSGYTEAFF	TGTGCCAGCAGGGGGGACAGCGGGTACACTGAAGCTTTCTTT
TRBV7-9	TRBJ1-2	.	TRBD1	CASSLAGTGHYGYTF	TGTGCCAGCAGCTTAGCCGGGACAGGGCACTATGGCTACACCTTC
TRBV27	TRBJ2-1	.	.	CASSLELELANEQFF	TGTGCCAGCAGTTTAGAGCTAGAACTAGCCAATGAGCAGTTCTTC
TRBV5-6	TRBJ2-3	.	.	CASSLPTSTDTQYF	TGTGCCAGCAGCCTACCAACTAGCACAGATACGCAGTATTTT
TRBV12-3/TRBV12-4	TRBJ1-5	.	.	CASSLLGKGSQHF	TGTGCCAGCAGTTTACTTGGAAAGGGGTCACAGCATTTT
TRBV7-9	TRBJ1-1	few	.	CASSLWGQVEAFF	TGTGCCAGCAGCTTATGGGGGCAGGTTGAAGCTTTCTTT
TRBV29-1	TRBJ2-4	.	.	CSVESQKGNIQYF	TGCAGCGTTGAAAGCCAAAAGGGGAACATTCAGTACTTC
TRBV11-2	TRBJ2-3	.	.	CASSLGSSPDTQYF	TGTGCCAGCAGCTTAGGTAGTAGCCCAGATACGCAGTATTTT
TRBV14	TRBJ1-3	few	.	CASSHPHWSGNTIYF	TGTGCCAGCAGCCATCCCCACTGGTCTGGAAACACCATATATTTT
TRBV5-5	TRBJ2-4	.	TRBD1	CASSFIGGQGADIQYF	TGTGCCAGCAGCTTCATTGGTGGACAGGGGGCGGACATTCAGTACTTC
TRBV5-1	TRBJ1-3	.	TRBD1	CASRIRDRGRSGNTIYF	TGCGCCAGCAGAATCCGGGACAGGGGAAGGTCTGGAAACACCATATATTTT
TRBV5-4	TRBJ2-7	.	.	CASSAGTRYEQYF	TGTGCCAGCAGCGCCGGGACACGGTACGAGCAGTACTTC
TRBV18	TRBJ2-7	.	TRBD1	CASSPVGQGAYEQYF	TGTGCCAGCTCACCAGTAGGGCAGGGGGCGTACGAGCAGTACTTC
TRBV7-8	TRBJ1-2	few	.	CASSLDGQPYGYTF	TGTGCCAGCAGCTTAGATGGACAGCCGTATGGCTACACCTTC
TRBV27	TRBJ1-2	.	.	CASSSLGRAYGYTF	TGTGCCAGCAGTTCCCTGGGCAGGGCGTATGGCTACACCTTC
TRBV2	TRBJ1-4	.	.	CASSLHRGNEKLFF	TGTGCCAGCAGTTTGCACCGGGGTAATGAAAAACTGTTTTTT
TRBV27	TRBJ1-2	.	TRBD1	CASSWGQANYGYTF	TGTGCCAGCAGTTGGGGACAGGCTAACTATGGCTACACCTTC
TRBV29-1	TRBJ1-1	.	.	CSVDWYSTEAFF	TGCAGCGTTGATTGGTATAGCACTGAAGCTTTCTTT
TRBV6-5	TRBJ1-2	once	.	CASWTANYGYTF	TGTGCCAGCTGGACAGCTAACTATGGCTACACCTTC
TRBV7-2	TRBJ2-7	.	TRBD1	CASSLAPRGQGVSHEQYF	TGTGCCAGCAGCTTAGCCCCAAGGGGACAGGGGGTTAGCCACGAGCAGTACTTC
TRBV28	TRBJ1-4	.	.	CASSLSQGYNEKLFF	TGTGCCAGCAGTTTATCCCAGGGGTACAATGAAAAACTGTTTTTT
TRBV7-9	TRBJ2-7	.	TRBD2	CASSPRPGLAGGRQVEQYF	TGTGCCAGCAGCCCCCGGCCGGGACTAGCGGGAGGCAGGCAAGTCGAGCAGTACTTC